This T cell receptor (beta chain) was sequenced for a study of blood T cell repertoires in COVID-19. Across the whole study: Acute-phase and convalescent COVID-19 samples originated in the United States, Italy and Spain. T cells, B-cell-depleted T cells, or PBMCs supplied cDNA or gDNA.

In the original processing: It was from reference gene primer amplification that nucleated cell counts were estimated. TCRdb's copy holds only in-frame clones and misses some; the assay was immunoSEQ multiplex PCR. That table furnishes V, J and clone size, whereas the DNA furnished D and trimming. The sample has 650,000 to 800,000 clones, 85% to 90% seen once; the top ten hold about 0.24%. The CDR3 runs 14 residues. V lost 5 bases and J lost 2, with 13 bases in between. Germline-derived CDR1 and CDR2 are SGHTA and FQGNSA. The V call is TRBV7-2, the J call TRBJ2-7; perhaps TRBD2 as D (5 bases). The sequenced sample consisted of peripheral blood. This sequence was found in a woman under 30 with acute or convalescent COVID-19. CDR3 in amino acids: CASSPALGAYEQYF. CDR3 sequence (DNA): TGTGCCAGCAGCCCCGCCCTCGGGGCCTACGAGCAGTACTTC.